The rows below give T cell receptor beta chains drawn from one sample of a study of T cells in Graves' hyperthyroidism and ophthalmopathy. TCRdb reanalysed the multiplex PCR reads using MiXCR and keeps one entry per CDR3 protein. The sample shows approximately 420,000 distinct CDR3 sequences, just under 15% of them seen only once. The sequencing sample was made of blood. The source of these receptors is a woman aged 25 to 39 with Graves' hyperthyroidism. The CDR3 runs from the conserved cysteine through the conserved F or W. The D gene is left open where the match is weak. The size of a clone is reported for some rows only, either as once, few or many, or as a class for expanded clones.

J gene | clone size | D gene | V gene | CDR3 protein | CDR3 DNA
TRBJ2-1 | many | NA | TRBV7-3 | CASSLELGLANNEQFF | TGTGCCAGCAGCTTAGAGTTGGGCCTGGCGAACAATGAGCAGTTCTTC
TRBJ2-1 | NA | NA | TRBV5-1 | CASRLPGAYNEQFF | TGCGCCAGCCGGTTGCCAGGGGCCTACAATGAGCAGTTCTTC
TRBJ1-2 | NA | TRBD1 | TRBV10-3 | CAISYDRERDYTF | TGTGCCATCAGTTACGACAGGGAACGTGACTACACCTTC
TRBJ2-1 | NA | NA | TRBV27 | CASSSEARAYDEQFF | TGTGCCAGCAGTTCGGAGGCTAGAGCTTACGATGAGCAGTTCTTC
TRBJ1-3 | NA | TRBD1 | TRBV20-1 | CSASYFFGTGLDTIYF | TGCAGTGCTAGTTATTTCTTCGGGACAGGGCTAGACACCATATATTTT
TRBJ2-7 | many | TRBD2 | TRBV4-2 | CASSQAGREGRYEQYF | TGTGCCAGCAGCCAAGCTGGCCGGGAGGGCCGGTACGAGCAGTACTTC
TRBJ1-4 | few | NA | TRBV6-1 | CASTKLASGPEKLFF | TGTGCCAGCACCAAACTCGCCTCCGGGCCTGAAAAACTGTTTTTT
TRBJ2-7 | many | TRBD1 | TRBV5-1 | CASSLRLSGQGISEQYF | TGCGCCAGCAGCTTGCGTCTTTCGGGACAGGGAATCTCCGAGCAGTACTTC
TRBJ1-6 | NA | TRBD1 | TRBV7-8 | CASSISTGVNSPLHF | TGTGCCAGCAGCATCTCGACAGGGGTTAATTCACCCCTCCACTTT
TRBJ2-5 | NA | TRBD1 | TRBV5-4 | CASSDRTGEETQYF | TGTGCCAGCAGCGACCGGACAGGGGAAGAGACCCAGTACTTC
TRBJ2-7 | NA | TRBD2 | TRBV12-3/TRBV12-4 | CASGRASYEQYF | TGTGCCAGCGGGAGGGCCTCCTACGAGCAGTACTTC
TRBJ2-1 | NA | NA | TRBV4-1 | CASSQEGTPRIGLNEQFF | TGCGCCAGCAGCCAAGAAGGGACTCCGAGGATTGGTTTGAATGAGCAGTTCTTC
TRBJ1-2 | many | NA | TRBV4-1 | CASSQEVTDPRYGYTF | TGCGCCAGCAGCCAAGAGGTCACAGATCCTCGCTATGGCTACACCTTC
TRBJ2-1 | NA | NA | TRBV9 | CASSVAIAEGEEFF | TGTGCCAGCAGCGTAGCGATAGCGGAGGGGGAAGAGTTCTTC
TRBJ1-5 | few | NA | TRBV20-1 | CSASSRWSNQPQHF | TGCAGTGCCAGCTCCAGGTGGAGCAATCAGCCCCAGCATTTT
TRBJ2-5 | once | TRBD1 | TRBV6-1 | CASSPWTGGEGTQYF | TGTGCCAGCAGTCCCTGGACAGGCGGCGAGGGGACCCAGTACTTC
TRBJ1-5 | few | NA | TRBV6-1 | CASTLTGWNQPQHF | TGTGCCAGCACCCTTACAGGGTGGAATCAGCCCCAGCATTTT
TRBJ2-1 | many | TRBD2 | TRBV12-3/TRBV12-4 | CASSSVFVLAGGHNEQFF | TGTGCCAGCAGTTCGGTGTTTGTCCTAGCGGGAGGACACAATGAGCAGTTCTTC
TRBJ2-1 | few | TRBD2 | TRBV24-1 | CATSDSLLRLAGEGREQFF | TGTGCCACCAGTGACTCCCTTTTGAGACTAGCGGGAGAAGGAAGGGAGCAGTTCTTC
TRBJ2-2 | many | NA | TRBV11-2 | CASSFYLSLRGTGELFF | TGTGCCAGCAGCTTCTATTTATCGCTTAGGGGGACCGGGGAGCTGTTTTTT
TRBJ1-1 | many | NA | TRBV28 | CASSYTGLAFF | TGTGCCAGCAGCTATACAGGGCTGGCTTTCTTT
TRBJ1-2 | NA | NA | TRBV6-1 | CASSPGVHNYGYTF | TGTGCCAGCAGCCCTGGGGTGCACAACTATGGCTACACCTTC
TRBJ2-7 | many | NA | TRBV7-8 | CASSWHQGGSYEQYF | TGTGCCAGCAGCTGGCACCAGGGGGGCTCCTACGAGCAGTACTTC
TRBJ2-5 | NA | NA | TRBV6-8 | CASSYSEEETQYF | TGTGCCAGCAGTTACTCCGAGGAAGAGACCCAGTACTTC
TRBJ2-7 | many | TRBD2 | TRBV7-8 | CASSLHGSGSSYEQYF | TGTGCCAGCAGCTTACATGGCAGCGGGAGCTCCTACGAGCAGTACTTC
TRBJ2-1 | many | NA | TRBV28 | CASSPPRRNGQFF | TGTGCCAGCAGTCCCCCCAGGCGCAACGGGCAGTTCTTC
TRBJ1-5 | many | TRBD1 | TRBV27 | CASSPGTGASVNQPQHF | TGTGCCAGCAGTCCCGGGACAGGGGCATCGGTCAATCAGCCCCAGCATTTT
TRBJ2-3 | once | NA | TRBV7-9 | CASSLGLSDTQYF | TGTGCCAGCAGCCTGGGTCTATCGGATACGCAGTATTTT
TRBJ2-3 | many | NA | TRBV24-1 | CATSDAAKSTDTQYF | TGTGCCACCAGTGATGCGGCGAAGAGCACAGATACGCAGTATTTT
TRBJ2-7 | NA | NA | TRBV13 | CASSLEGGGFREQYF | TGTGCCAGCAGCTTAGAGGGGGGCGGGTTTCGCGAGCAGTACTTC
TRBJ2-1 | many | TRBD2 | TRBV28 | CASSLWRTSGGYNEQFF | TGTGCCAGCAGTTTATGGCGGACTAGCGGGGGGTACAATGAGCAGTTCTTC
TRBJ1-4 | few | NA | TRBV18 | CASSPNSGEKLFF | TGTGCCAGCTCACCAAACAGCGGAGAAAAACTGTTTTTT
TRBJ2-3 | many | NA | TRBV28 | CASSLRAGSSTDTQYF | TGTGCCAGCAGTCTGAGGGCAGGGTCTAGCACAGATACGCAGTATTTT
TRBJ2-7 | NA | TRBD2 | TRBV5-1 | CASSPRDYTYEQYF | TGCGCCAGCAGCCCGCGGGACTATACCTACGAGCAGTACTTC
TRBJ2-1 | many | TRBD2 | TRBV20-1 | CSATGLVAAEQFF | TGCAGTGCTACCGGACTAGTCGCGGCCGAGCAGTTCTTC
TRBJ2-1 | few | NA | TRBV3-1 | CASSPEVVTHEQFF | TGTGCCAGCAGCCCCGAGGTGGTTACCCATGAGCAGTTCTTC
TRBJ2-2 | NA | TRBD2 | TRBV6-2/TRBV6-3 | CASSIGGGNTGELFF | TGTGCCAGCTCAATCGGGGGGGGGAACACCGGGGAGCTGTTTTTT
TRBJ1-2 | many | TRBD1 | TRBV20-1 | CSASNRGGYGYTF | TGCAGTGCTAGTAACAGGGGCGGCTATGGCTACACCTTC
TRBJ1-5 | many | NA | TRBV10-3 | CAISDPTGQYQPQHF | TGTGCCATCAGTGACCCGACCGGACAGTATCAGCCCCAGCATTTT
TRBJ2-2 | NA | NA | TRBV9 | CASSVNLNRVIGELFF | TGTGCCAGCAGCGTAAACCTAAACCGGGTGATCGGGGAGCTGTTTTTT
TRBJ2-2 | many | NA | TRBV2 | CASSARDHHRTGELFF | TGTGCCAGCAGTGCAAGGGACCATCATCGCACCGGGGAGCTGTTTTTT
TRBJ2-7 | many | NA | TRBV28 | CASSLTTDYEQYF | TGTGCCAGCAGTTTAACTACCGACTACGAGCAGTACTTC
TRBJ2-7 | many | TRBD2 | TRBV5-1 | CASSPGLAGVLGYEQYF | TGCGCCAGCAGCCCAGGACTAGCGGGAGTCTTAGGCTACGAGCAGTACTTC
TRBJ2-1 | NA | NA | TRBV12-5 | CASGGLSGRGAYNEQFF | TGTGCTAGTGGCGGACTTAGTGGGAGGGGGGCCTACAATGAGCAGTTCTTC